The 6 T cell receptor beta chains below were found in one sample sequenced in a study of vaccination and CD4 T cells after COVID-19. The treatment denotes: roughly 10-day PBMC culture with coronavirus spike peptide pools or control peptides (ViraFEST assay). Cultured CD4+ T cell DNA was sequenced using the Oncomine TCR Beta short-read assay. TCRdb re-derived calls from the PCR reads in MiXCR, one entry per CDR3 protein. The sample carries some 2,900 distinct CDR3 sequences, around 74% recorded once. Their specific antigens are unknown. The sample was CD4+ T cells from blood, cultured in vitro. Every receptor here comes from a human donor who had recovered from COVID-19.

This rearrangement joins TRBV7-9 to TRBJ1-2; 7 bases line up with TRBD1. Germline-derived CDR1 and CDR2 are SEHNR and FQNEAQ (reference sequence). Unmatched junction bases numbered 8, after V lost 7 bases and J lost 6 bases. The length of the CDR3 is 13 residues. This CDR3 is CASTPTGLNGYTF. CDR3 in DNA: TGTGCCAGCACCCCGACAGGGTTGAATGGCTACACCTTC.

This chain uses TRBV20-1 with TRBJ2-1, with TRBD1 identical over 11 bases. Germline trimming cut 4 bases from V and 2 bases from J; bases unmatched to any gene: 4. The CDR3 totals 15 residues. CDR1 and CDR2 from the germline V gene are DFQATT and SNEGSKA (reference sequence). The CDR3 reads CSAKPGQGAYNEQFF. CDR3 bases: TGCAGTGCTAAGCCGGGACAGGGGGCCTACAATGAGCAGTTCTTC.

The chain has TRBV10-3 and TRBJ1-5, with no clear D. The CDR3 consists of 14 residues. Between the trimmed V and J ends, which lost 8 bases and 2 bases, there was a span of 13 bases. Germline assignment: CDR1 ENHRY and CDR2 SYGVKD. The chain's CDR3 is CAILGLVCNQPQHF. CDR3 coding DNA: TGTGCCATCCTCGGCTTGGTGTGCAATCAGCCCCAGCATTTT.

Only one count was recorded for this clonotype. The V and J genes are TRBV29-1 and TRBJ1-1; D is ambiguous. Germline CDR1 SQVTM, CDR2 ANQGSEA. The CDR3 runs 16 residues. V was clipped by 4 bases and J by 6 bases, with 24 bases between them. CDR3 sequence reads: CSVVLSLGPPRPEAFF. CDR3 in DNA: TGCAGCGTTGTGCTTTCCCTAGGACCCCCCCGGCCTGAAGCTTTCTTT.

This rearrangement joins TRBV18 to TRBJ1-1, with 10 bases identical to TRBD1. V trimming: 3 bases; J trimming: 5 bases; junction bases outside the gene matches: 6. This CDR3 is 15 amino acids long. Germline V gives CDR1 KGHSH, CDR2 LQKENI. The CDR3 DNA sequence: TGTGCCAGCTCACCGGGGACAGGGGCGGTAACTGAAGCTTTCTTT. Translating gives CASSPGTGAVTEAFF. Full variable domain (missing parts from reference TRBV18 and TRBJ1-1): NAGVMQNPRHLVRRRGQEARLRCSPMKGHSHVYWYRQLPEEGLKFMVYLQKENIIDESGMPKERFSAEFPKEGPSILRIQQVVRGDSAAYFCASSPGTGAVTEAFFGQGTRLTVV.

The table lists this clonotype with a count of one. This rearrangement joins TRBV19 to TRBJ2-1, with 7 bases that match TRBD2. The CDR3 runs to 15 residues. The V gene's germline CDR1 is LNHDA and CDR2 SQIVND (reference sequence). J was trimmed by 0 bases and V by 6 bases; bases with no gene match: 5. The CDR3 DNA reads TGTGCCAGTAGCCCTAGCGGCAGCTCCTACAATGAGCAGTTCTTC. Translating it yields CASSPSGSSYNEQFF. Full variable domain (rest looked up from reference TRBV19 and TRBJ2-1): DGGITQSPKYLFRKEGQNVTLSCEQNLNHDAMYWYRQDPGQGLRLIYYSQIVNDFQKGDIAEGYSVSREKKESFPLTVTSAQKNPTAFYLCASSPSGSSYNEQFFGPGTRLTVL.